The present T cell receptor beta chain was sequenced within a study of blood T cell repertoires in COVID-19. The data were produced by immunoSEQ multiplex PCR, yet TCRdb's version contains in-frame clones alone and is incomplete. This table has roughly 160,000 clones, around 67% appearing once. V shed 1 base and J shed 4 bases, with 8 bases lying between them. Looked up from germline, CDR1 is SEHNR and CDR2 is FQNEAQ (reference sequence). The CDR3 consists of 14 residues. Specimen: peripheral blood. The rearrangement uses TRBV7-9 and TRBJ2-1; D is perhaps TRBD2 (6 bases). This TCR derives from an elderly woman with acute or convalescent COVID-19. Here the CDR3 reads CASSLGGDYNEQFF. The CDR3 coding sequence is TGTGCCAGCAGCTTAGGGGGGGATTACAATGAGCAGTTCTTC.